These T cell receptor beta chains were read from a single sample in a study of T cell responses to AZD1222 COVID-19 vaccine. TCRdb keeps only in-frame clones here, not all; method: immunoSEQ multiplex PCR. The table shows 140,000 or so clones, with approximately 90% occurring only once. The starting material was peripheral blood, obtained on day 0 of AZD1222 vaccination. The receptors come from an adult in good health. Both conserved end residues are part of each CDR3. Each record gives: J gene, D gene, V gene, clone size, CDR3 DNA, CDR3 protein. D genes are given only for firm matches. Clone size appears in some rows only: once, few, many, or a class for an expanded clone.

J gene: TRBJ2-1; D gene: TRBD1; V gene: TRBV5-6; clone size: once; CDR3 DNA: TGTGCCAGCAGCTTGTCAAGGGGACAGCGCTTCAATGAGCAGTTCTTC; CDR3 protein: CASSLSRGQRFNEQFF
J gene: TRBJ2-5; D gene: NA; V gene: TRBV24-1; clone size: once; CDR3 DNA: TGTGCCACCAGTGCCGCGGGCGGGTTTCAAGAGACCCAGTACTTC; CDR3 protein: CATSAAGGFQETQYF
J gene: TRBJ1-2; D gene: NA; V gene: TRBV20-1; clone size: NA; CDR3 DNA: TGCAGTGCTAGTTTGGGGGATGGCTACACCTTC; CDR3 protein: CSASLGDGYTF
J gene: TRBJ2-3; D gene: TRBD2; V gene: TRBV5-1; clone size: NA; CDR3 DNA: TGCGCCAGCAGCTTGAGTCCAGCGGGGTCTACAGATACGCAGTATTTT; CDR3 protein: CASSLSPAGSTDTQYF
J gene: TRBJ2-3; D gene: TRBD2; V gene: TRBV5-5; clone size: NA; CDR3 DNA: TGTGCCAGCAGCCCAGGTAGCGGGGGAGATACGCAGTATTTT; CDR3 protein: CASSPGSGGDTQYF
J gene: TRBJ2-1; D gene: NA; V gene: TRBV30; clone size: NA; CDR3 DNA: TGTGCCTGGAGTAAGCAGGGGCGATACAATGAGCAGTTCTTC; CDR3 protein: CAWSKQGRYNEQFF
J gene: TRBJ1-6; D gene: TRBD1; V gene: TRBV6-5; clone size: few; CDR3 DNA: TGTGCCAGCAGGAGGACAGGGGACTCACCCCTCCACTTT; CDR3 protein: CASRRTGDSPLHF
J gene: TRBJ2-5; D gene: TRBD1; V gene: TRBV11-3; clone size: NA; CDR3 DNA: TGTACCAGCGGAGCCGGGACAGGGGAGTCGGCCCAGTACTTC; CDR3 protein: CTSGAGTGESAQYF
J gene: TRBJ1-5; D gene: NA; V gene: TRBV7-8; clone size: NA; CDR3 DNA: TGTGCCAGCAGCCTCTCAGGGATTCAGCCCCAGCATTTT; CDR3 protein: CASSLSGIQPQHF
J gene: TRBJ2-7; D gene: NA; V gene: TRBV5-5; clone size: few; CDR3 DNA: TGTGCCAGCAGCCCCCTCGGCACTAGGCGTCCCGAGCAGTACTTC; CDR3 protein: CASSPLGTRRPEQYF
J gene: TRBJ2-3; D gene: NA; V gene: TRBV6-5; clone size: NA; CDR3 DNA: TGTGCCAGCAGAAAGCTAGCGTCAGGCACAGATACGCAGTATTTT; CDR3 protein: CASRKLASGTDTQYF
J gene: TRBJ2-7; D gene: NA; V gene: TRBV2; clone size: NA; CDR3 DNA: TGTGCCAGCAGTCACACGGAGGCCTACGAGCAGTACTTC; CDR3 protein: CASSHTEAYEQYF
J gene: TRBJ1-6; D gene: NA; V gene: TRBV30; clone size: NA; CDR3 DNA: TGTGCCTGGAGTCTTGGGGGACCCCTCCACTTT; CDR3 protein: CAWSLGGPLHF
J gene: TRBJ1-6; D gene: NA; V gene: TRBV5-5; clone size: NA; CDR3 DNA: TGTGCCAGCAGCTCGGGACCGCTCATTAATTCACCCCTCCACTTT; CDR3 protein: CASSSGPLINSPLHF
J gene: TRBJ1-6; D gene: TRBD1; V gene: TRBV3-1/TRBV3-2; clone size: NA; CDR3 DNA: TGTGCCAGCAGCCAAGGACGGACAGGGAATTCACCCCTCCACTTT; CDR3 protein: CASSQGRTGNSPLHF
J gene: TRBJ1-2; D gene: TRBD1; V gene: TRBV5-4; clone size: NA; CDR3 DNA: TGTGCCAGCAGCGGCGGTGGGACAGGGCTCTATGGCTACACCTTC; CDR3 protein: CASSGGGTGLYGYTF
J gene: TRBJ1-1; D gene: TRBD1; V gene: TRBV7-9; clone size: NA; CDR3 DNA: TGTGCCAGCAGCTCCTACAGGGGGAACACTGAAGCTTTCTTT; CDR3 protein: CASSSYRGNTEAFF
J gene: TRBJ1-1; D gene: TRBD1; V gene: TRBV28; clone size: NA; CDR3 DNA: TGTGCCAGCAGGAGACAGGGGACTCCAAATGGAATGAACACTGAAGCTTTCTTT; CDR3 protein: CASRRQGTPNGMNTEAFF
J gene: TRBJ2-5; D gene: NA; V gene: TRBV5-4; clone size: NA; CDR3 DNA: TGTGCCAGCTCATCATCGGAGACCCAGTACTTC; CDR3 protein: CASSSSETQYF
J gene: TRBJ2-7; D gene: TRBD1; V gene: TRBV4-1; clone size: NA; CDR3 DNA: TGCGCCAGCAGCCCGGGACAGGGGGCTTCCTACGAGCAGTACTTC; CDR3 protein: CASSPGQGASYEQYF
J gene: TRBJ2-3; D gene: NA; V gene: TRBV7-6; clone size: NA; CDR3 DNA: TGTGCCAGCAGCTTAGGACGAGATACGCAGTATTTT; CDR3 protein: CASSLGRDTQYF
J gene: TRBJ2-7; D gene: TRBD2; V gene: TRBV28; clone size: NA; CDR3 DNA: TGTGCCAGCAGTTTTACTTGGACTAGCGGGGAAAGAGGGTACGAGCAGTACTTC; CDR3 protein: CASSFTWTSGERGYEQYF
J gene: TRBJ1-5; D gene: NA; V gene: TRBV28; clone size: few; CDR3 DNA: TGTGCCAGCAGTTTCTCCGGGAGCTATCAGCCCCAGCATTTT; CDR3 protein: CASSFSGSYQPQHF
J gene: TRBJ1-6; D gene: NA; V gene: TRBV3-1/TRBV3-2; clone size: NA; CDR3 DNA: TGTGCCAGCAGCCAAGACTTCTATAATTCACCCCTCCACTTT; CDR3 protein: CASSQDFYNSPLHF
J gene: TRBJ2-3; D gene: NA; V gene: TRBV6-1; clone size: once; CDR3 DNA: TGTGCCAGCAGTGAAGCGCGAGGGGATACGCAGTATTTT; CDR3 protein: CASSEARGDTQYF
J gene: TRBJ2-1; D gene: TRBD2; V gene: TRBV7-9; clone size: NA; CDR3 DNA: TGTGCCAGCAGCGCCCCGGGACTAGCTGGGAACAATGAGCAGTTCTTC; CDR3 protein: CASSAPGLAGNNEQFF
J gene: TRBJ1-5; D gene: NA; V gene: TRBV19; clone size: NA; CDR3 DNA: TGTGCCAGTAGTAGAAGGGACCGACGTTTAGTTCAGCCCCAGCATTTT; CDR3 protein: CASSRRDRRLVQPQHF
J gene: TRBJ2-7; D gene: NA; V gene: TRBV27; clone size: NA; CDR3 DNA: TGTGCCAGCAGTCTGGGACTTTTGGTGGGCGAGCAGTACTTC; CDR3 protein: CASSLGLLVGEQYF
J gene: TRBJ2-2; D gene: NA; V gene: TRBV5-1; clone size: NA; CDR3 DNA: TGCGCCAGCAGCAGGAGGGGACAGAACACCGGGGAGCTGTTTTTT; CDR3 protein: CASSRRGQNTGELFF
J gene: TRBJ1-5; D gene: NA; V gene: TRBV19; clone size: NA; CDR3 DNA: TGTGCCAGTAGTACCCCCGGGAAGAGGGCGGAGAATCAGCCCCAGCATTTT; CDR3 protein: CASSTPGKRAENQPQHF
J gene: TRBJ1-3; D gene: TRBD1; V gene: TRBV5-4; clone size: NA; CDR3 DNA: TGTGCCAGCAGCCCGGGACAGGGTCCTGGAAACACCATATATTTT; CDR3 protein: CASSPGQGPGNTIYF
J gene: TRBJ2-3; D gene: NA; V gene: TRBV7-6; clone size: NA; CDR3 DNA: TGTGCCAGCAGCCCAAGGCAGGCAACTAGCATAGATACGCAGTATTTT; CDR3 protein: CASSPRQATSIDTQYF
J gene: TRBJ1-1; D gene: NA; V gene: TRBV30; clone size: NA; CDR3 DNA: TGTGCCTGGTCTGGACAAGTCTTCACTGAAGCTTTCTTT; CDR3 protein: CAWSGQVFTEAFF
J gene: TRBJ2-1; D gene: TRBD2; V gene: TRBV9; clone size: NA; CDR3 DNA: TGTGCCAGCAGCCCCAGCGGGGGGAGCGGGAGCGGTAATGAGCAGTTCTTC; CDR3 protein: CASSPSGGSGSGNEQFF
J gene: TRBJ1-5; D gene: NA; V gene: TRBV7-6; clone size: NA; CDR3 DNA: TGTGCCAGCAGCTTAGAGGTAGGCTTGAACAATCAGCCCCAGCATTTT; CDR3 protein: CASSLEVGLNNQPQHF
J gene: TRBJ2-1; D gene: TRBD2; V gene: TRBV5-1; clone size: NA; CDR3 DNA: TGCGCCAGCAGCTTTTTCACAGGGACTAGCGGATACAATGAGCAGTTCTTC; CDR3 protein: CASSFFTGTSGYNEQFF
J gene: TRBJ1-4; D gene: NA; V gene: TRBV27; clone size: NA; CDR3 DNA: TGTGCCAGCAGTTTCCCTGGGGAAAAACTGTTTTTT; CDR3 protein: CASSFPGEKLFF
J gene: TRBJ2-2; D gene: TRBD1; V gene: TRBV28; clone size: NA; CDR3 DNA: TGTGCCAGCAGAAGCGGACAGGGGAACACCGGGGAGCTGTTTTTT; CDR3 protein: CASRSGQGNTGELFF
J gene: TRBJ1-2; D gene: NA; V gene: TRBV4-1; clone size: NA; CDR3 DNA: TGCGCCAGCAGCCAAGATCCGAGACAGGTCTCCTATGGCTACACCTTC; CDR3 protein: CASSQDPRQVSYGYTF
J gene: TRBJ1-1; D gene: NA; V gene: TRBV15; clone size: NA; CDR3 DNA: TGTGCCACCAGCAGGCAGGGAAACACTGAAGCTTTCTTT; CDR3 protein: CATSRQGNTEAFF
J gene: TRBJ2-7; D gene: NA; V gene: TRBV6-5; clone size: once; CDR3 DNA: TGTGCCAGCAGTTTCGCACTAGGGGAAGAGCAGTACTTC; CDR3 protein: CASSFALGEEQYF
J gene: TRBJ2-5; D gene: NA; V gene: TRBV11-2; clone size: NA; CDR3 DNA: TGTGCCAGCAGCCCGGTGGGAGAAGAGACCCAGTACTTC; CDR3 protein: CASSPVGEETQYF
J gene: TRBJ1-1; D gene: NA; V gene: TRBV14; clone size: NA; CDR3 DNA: TGTGCCAGCAGCCAGGATCCTCGATTTGGACGAGCAAACACTGAAGCTTTCTTT; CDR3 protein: CASSQDPRFGRANTEAFF
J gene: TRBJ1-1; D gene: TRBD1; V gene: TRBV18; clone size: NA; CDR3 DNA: TGTGCCAGCTCACCACGACAGGGATACACTGAAGCTTTCTTT; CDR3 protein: CASSPRQGYTEAFF
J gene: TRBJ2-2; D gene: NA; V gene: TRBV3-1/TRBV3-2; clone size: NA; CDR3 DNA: TGTGCCAGCAGCCAAGTGGTGGACTCATACACCGGGGAGCTGTTTTTT; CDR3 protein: CASSQVVDSYTGELFF
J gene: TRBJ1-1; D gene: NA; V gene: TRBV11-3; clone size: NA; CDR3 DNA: TGTGCCAGCAGCGTAGGGAGTTCAGAAGCTTTCTTT; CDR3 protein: CASSVGSSEAFF
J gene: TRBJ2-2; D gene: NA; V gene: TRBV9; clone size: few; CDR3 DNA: TGTGCCAGCAGCGTAGGGGGGTATAACACCGGGGAGCTGTTTTTT; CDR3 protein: CASSVGGYNTGELFF
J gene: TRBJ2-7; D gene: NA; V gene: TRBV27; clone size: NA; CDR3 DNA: TGTGCCAGCAGTTTGGGGTCGGGGTCCTACGAGCAGTACTTC; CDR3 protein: CASSLGSGSYEQYF
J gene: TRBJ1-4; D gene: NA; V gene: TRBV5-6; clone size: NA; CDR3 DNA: TGTGCCAGCAGCTTGCGATCTTCGGGTGAAAAACTGTTTTTT; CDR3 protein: CASSLRSSGEKLFF
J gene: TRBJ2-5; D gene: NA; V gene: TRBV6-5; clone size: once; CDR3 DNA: TGTGCCAGCAGTTACTCCTTTCTGGAGACCCAGTACTTC; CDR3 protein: CASSYSFLETQYF
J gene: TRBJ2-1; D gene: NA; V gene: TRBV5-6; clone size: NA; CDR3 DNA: TGTGCCAGCAGCTGGTACAATGAGCAGTTCTTC; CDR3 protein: CASSWYNEQFF
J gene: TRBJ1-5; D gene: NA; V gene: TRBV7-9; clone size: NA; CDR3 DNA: TGTGCCAGCAGCTCCCAGACGGGGGTGTGGGATCAGCCCCAGCATTTT; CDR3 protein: CASSSQTGVWDQPQHF
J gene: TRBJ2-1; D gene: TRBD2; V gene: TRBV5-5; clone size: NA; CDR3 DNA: TGTGCCAGCAGCCCTCTAGCGGGAAGCTACAATGAGCAGTTCTTC; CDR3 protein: CASSPLAGSYNEQFF
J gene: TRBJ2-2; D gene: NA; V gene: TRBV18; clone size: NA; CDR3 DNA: TGTGCCAGCTCACCAGTGGGAACCGGGGAGCTGTTTTTT; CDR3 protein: CASSPVGTGELFF
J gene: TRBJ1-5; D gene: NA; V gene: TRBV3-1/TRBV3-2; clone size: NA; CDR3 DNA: TGTGCCAGCAGCCCTCGAGGGAGGAATCAGCCCCAGCATTTT; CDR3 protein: CASSPRGRNQPQHF
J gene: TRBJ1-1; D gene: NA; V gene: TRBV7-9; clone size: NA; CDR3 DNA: TGTGCCAGCAGCTCTAGGGAGAACACTGAAGCTTTCTTT; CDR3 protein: CASSSRENTEAFF
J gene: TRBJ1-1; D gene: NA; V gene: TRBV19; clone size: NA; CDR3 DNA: TGTGCCAGTACCAACCCGGGCAGCCCCACTGAAGCTTTCTTT; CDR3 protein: CASTNPGSPTEAFF
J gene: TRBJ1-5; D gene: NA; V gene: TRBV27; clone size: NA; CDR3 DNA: TGTGCCAGCAGTTTAACAATAGGCGACCGCTATAGCAATCAGCCCCAGCATTTT; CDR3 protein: CASSLTIGDRYSNQPQHF
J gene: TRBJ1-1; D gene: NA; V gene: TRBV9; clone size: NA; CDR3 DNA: TGTGCCAGCAGCGTAGACTCGAACACTGAAGCTTTCTTT; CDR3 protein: CASSVDSNTEAFF
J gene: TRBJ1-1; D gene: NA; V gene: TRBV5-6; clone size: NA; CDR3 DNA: TGTGCCAGCAGCTTGGCACAGTCGAACACTGAAGCTTTCTTT; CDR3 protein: CASSLAQSNTEAFF